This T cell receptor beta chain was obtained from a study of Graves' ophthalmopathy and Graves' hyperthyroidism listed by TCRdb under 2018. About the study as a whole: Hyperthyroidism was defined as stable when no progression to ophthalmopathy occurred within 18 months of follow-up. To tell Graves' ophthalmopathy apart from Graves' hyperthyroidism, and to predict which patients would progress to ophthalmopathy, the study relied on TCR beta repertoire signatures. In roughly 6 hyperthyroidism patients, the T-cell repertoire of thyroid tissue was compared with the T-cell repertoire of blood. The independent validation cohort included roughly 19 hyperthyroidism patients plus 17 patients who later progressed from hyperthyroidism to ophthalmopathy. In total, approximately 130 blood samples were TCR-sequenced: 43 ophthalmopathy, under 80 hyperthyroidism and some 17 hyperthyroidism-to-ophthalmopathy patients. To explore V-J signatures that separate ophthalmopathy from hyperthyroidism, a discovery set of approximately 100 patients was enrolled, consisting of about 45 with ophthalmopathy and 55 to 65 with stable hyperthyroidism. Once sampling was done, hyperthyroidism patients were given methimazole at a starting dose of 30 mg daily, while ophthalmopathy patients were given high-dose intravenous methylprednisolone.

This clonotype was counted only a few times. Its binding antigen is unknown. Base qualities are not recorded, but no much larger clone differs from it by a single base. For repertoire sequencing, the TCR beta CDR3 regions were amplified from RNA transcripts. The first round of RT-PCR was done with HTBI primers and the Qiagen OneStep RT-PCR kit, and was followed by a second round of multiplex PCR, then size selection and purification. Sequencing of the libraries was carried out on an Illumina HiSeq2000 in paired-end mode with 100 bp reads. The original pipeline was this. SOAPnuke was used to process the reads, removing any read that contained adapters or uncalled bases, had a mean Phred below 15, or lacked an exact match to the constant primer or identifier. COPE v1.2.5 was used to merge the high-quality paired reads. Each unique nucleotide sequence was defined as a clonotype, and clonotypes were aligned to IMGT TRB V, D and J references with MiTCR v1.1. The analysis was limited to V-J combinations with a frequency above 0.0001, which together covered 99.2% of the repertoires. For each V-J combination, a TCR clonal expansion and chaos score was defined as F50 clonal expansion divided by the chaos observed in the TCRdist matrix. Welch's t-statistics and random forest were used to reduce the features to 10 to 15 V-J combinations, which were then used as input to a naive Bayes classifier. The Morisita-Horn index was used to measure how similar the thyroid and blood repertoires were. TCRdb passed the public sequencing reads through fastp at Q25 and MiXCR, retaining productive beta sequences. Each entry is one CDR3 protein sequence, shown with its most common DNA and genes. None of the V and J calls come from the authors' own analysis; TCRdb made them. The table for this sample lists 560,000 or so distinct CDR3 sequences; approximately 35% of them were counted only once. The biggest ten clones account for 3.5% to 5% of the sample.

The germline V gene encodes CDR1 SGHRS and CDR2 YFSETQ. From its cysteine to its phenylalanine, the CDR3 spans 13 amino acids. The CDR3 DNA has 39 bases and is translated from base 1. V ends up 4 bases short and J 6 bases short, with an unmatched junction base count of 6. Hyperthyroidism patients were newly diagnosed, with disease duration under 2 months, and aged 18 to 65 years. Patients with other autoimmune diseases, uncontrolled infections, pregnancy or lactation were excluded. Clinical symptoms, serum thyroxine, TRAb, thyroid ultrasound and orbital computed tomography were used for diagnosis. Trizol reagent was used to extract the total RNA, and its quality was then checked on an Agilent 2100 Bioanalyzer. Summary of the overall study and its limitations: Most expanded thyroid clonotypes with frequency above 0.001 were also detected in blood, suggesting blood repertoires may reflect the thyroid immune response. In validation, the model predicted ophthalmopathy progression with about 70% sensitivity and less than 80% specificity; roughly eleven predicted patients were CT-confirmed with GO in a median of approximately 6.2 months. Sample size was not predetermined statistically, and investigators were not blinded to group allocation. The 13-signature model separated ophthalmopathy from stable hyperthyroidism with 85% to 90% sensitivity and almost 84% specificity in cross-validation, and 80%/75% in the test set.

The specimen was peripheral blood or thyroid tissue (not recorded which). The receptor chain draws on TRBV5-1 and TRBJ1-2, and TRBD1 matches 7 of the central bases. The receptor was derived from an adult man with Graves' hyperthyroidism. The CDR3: CASSNRGGDGYTF. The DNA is TGCGCCAGCAGCAACAGGGGAGGAGATGGCTACACCTTC.